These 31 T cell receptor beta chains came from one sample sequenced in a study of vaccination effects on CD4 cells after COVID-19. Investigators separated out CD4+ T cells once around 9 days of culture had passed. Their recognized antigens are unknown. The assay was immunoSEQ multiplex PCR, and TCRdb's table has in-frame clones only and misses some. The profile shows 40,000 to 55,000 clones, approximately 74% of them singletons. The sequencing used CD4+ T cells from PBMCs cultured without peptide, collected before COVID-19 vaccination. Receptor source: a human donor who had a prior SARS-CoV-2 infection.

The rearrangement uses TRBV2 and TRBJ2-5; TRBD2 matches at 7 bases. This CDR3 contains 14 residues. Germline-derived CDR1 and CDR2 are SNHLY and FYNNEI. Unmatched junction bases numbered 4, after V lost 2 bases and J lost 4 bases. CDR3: CASSEQTSSETQYF. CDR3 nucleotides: TGTGCCAGCAGTGAACAGACTAGCTCAGAGACCCAGTACTTC.

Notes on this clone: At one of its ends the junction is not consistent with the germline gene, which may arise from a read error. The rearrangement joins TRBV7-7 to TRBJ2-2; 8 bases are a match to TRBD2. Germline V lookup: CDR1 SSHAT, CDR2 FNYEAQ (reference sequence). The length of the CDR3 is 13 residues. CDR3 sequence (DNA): TGTGCTAGCAGCGAGGGACTAGCCGGGGAGCTGTTTTTT. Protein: CASSEGLAGELFF.

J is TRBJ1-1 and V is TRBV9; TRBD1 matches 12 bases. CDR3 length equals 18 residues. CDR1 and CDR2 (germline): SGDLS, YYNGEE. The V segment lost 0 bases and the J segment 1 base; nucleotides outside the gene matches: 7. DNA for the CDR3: TGTGCCAGCAGCGTAGGCCCCGGGACAGGGGGCTCGAACACTGAAGCTTTCTTT. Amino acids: CASSVGPGTGGSNTEAFF.

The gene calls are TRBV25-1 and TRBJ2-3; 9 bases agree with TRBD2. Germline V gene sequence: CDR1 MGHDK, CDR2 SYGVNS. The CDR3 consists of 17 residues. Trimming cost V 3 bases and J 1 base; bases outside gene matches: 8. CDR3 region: CASSETRWTSGTDTQYF. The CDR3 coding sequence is TGTGCCAGCAGTGAGACGAGATGGACTAGCGGCACAGATACGCAGTATTTT.

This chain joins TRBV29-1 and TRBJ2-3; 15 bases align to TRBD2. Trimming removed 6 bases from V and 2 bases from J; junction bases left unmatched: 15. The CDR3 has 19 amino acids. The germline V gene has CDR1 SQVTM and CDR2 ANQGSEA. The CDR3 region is CSVPPGLAGGHINTDTQYF. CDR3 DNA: TGCAGCGTGCCGCCGGGACTAGCGGGGGGCCATATAAACACAGATACGCAGTATTTT.

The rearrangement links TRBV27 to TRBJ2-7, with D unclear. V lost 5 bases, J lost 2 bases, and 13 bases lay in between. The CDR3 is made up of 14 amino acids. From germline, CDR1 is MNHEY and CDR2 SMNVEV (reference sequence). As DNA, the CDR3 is TGTGCCAGCAGTCCGTACTTTTCTCCCTACGAGCAGTACTTC. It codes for CASSPYFSPYEQYF.

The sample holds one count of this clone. The CDR3 DNA reads as TGTGCCAGCAGCTTAGGTCAGGAAAACACCATATATTTT. Protein: CASSLGQENTIYF. The rearrangement links TRBV7-6 to TRBJ1-3; D is ambiguous. Per the germline V gene, CDR1 is SGHVS and CDR2 is FNYEAQ. V was trimmed by 1 base and J by 6 bases, leaving 7 bases between them. The CDR3 is made up of 13 amino acids.

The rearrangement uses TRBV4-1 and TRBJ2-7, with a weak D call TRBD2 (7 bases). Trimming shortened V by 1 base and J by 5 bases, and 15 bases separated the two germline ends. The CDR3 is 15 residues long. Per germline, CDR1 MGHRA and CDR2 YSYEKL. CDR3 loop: CASSQVGGGGNEQYF. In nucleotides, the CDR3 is TGCGCCAGCAGCCAAGTTGGCGGGGGCGGGAACGAGCAGTACTTC.

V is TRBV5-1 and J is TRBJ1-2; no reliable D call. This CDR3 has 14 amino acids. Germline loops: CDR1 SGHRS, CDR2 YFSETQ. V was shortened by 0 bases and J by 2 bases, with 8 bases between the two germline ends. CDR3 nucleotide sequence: TGCGCCAGCAGCTTGGCCCAGTTCAACTATGGCTACACCTTC. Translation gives CASSLAQFNYGYTF.

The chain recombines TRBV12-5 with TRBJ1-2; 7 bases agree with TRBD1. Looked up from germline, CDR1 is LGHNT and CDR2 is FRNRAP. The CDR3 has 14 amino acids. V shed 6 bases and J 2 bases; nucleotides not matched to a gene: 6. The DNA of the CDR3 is TGTGCTAGTGGATCAGGGGGGGAGAACTATGGCTACACCTTC. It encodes CASGSGGENYGYTF.

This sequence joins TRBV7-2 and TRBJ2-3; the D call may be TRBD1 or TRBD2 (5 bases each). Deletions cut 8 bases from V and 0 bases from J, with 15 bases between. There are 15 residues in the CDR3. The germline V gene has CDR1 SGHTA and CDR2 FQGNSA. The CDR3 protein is CASLLNRRSTDTQYF. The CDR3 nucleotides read TGTGCCAGCCTTTTGAACAGGAGGAGCACAGATACGCAGTATTTT.

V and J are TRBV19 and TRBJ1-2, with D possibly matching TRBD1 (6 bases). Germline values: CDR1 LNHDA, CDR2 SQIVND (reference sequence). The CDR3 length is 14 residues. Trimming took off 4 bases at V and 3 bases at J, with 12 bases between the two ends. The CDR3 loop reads CASSKGQEYYGYTF. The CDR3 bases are TGTGCCAGTAGTAAGGGACAAGAATACTATGGCTACACCTTC.

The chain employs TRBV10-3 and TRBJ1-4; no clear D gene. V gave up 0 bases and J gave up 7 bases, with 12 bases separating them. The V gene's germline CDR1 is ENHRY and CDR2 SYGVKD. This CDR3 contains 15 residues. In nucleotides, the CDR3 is TGTGCCATCAGTGAGTCGTCGGACGGAAGTGAAAAACTGTTTTTT. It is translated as CAISESSDGSEKLFF.

The CDR3 sequence: CASNKGQTNSPLHF. The CDR3, as DNA: TGTGCCAGCAACAAGGGACAGACTAATTCACCCCTCCACTTT. V usage is TRBV2 and J usage is TRBJ1-6; 7 bases line up with TRBD1. V was clipped by 7 bases and J by 6 bases; unmatched bases: 6. Germline CDR1 reads SNHLY; CDR2 reads FYNNEI. The CDR3 covers 14 residues. Supplemented by reference TRBV2 and TRBJ1-6, the full variable domain reads EPEVTQTPSHQVTQMGQEVILRCVPISNHLYFYWYRQILGQKVEFLVSFYNNEISEKSEIFDDQFSVERPDGSNFTLKIRSTKLEDSAMYFCASNKGQTNSPLHFGNGTRLTVT.

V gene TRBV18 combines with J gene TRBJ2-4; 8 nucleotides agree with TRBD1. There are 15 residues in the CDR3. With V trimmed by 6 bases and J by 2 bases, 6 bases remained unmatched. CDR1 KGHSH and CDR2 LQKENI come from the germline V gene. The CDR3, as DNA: TGTGCCAGCTCTCCGACAGGGGCTCCCAAAAACATTCAGTACTTC. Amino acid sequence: CASSPTGAPKNIQYF.

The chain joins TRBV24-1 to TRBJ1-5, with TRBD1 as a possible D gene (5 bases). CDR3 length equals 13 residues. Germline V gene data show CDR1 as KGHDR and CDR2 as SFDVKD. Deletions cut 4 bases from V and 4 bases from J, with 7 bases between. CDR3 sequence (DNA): TGTGCCACCAGTGAGGGGGGTAATCAGCCCCAGCATTTT. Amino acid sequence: CATSEGGNQPQHF.

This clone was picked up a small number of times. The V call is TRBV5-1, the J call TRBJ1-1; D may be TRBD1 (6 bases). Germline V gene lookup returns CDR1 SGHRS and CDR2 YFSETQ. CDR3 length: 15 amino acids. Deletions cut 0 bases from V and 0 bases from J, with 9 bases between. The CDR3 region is CASSLATGLNTEAFF. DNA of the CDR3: TGCGCCAGCAGCTTGGCCACAGGGTTGAACACTGAAGCTTTCTTT.

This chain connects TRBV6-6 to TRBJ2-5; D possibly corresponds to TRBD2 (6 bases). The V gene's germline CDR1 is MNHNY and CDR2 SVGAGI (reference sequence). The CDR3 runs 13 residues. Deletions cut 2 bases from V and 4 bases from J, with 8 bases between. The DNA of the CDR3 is TGTGCCAGCAGTTACGCGGGGTTAGAGACCCAGTACTTC. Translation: CASSYAGLETQYF.

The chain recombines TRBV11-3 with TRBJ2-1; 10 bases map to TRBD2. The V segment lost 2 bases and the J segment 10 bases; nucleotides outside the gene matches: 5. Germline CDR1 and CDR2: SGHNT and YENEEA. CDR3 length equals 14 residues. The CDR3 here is CASSLNLAGVEQFF. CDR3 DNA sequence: TGTGCCAGCAGCTTAAACCTAGCGGGAGTCGAGCAGTTCTTC.

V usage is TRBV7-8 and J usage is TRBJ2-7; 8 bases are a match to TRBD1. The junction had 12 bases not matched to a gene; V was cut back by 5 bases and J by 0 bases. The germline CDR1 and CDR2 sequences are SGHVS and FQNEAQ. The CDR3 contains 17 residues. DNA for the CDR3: TGTGCCAGCAGCCTCCCGGAGACAGGGGCTCTCTCCTACGAGCAGTACTTC. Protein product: CASSLPETGALSYEQYF.

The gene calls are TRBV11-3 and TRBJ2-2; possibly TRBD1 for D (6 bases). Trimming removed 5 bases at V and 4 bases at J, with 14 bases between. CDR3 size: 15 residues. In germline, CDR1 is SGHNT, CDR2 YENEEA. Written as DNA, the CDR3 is TGTGCCAGCAGCCCATACAGGGAGAGCACCGGGGAGCTGTTTTTT. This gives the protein CASSPYRESTGELFF.

CDR3 amino acids: CASSLGAGVREQYF. CDR3 DNA sequence: TGTGCCAGCAGCTTGGGGGCGGGAGTACGCGAGCAGTACTTC. The chain carries TRBV5-6 and TRBJ2-7; 7 nucleotides match TRBD2. Unmatched junction bases numbered 6, after V lost 0 bases and J lost 6 bases. Germline CDR1 and CDR2: SGHDT and YYEEEE. The CDR3 runs to 14 residues.

The CDR3 nucleotides are TGTGCCAGCAGTTACTCAGAAGGATCTGGAAACACCATATATTTT. Protein sequence: CASSYSEGSGNTIYF. The rearrangement uses TRBV6-5 and TRBJ1-3, with D hard to call. The CDR3 spans 15 residues. Trimming took 0 bases from V and 1 from J, leaving 7 bases between them. The germline gives CDR1 MNHEY, CDR2 SVGAGI.

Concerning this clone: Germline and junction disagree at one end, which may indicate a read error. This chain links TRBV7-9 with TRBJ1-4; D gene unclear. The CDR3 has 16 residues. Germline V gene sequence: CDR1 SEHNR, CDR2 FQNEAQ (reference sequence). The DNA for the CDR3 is TGTGCCAGCAGCGTAGCCTCCGGACTAAATGGTGGAAAACTGTTTTTT. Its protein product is CASSVASGLNGGKLFF.

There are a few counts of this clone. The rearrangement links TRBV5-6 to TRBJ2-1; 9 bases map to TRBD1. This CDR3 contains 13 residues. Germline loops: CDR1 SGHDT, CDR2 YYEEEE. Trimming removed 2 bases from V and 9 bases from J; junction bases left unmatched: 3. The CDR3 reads CASSLDRGGEQFF. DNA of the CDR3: TGTGCCAGCAGCTTAGACAGGGGGGGTGAGCAGTTCTTC.

The CDR3 loop is CASSLGTGLLGANVLTF. The CDR3 DNA is TGCGCCAGCAGCTTGGGGACAGGGCTCCTCGGGGCCAACGTCCTGACTTTC. The chain is built from TRBV5-1 and TRBJ2-6; 8 nucleotides agree with TRBD1. Germline V lookup: CDR1 SGHRS, CDR2 YFSETQ. The CDR3 runs to 17 residues. V lost 0 bases and J lost 4; bases outside the gene matches: 6.

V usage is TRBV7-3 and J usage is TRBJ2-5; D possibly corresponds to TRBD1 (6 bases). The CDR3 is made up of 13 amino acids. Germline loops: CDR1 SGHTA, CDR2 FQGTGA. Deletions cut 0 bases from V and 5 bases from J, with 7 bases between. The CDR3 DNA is TGTGCCAGCAGCTTAACGCAGGGGGAGACCCAGTACTTC. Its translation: CASSLTQGETQYF.

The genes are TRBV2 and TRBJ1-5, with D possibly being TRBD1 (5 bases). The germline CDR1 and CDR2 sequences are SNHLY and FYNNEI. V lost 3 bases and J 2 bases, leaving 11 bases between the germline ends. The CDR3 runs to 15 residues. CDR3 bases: TGTGCCAGCAGTGATTGGGGGTATGGCAATCAGCCCCAGCATTTT. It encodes CASSDWGYGNQPQHF.

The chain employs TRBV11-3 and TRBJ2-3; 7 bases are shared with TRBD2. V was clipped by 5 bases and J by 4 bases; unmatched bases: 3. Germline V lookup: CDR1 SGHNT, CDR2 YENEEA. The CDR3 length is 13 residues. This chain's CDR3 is CASSQAGADTQYF. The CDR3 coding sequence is TGTGCCAGCAGCCAGGCGGGGGCAGATACGCAGTATTTT.

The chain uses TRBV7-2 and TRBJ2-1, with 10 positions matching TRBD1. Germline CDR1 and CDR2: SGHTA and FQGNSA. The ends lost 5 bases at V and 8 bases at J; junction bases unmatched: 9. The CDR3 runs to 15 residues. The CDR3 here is CASSRRQGAFHEQFF. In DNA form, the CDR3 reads TGTGCCAGCAGCCGTCGACAGGGGGCCTTTCATGAGCAGTTCTTC.

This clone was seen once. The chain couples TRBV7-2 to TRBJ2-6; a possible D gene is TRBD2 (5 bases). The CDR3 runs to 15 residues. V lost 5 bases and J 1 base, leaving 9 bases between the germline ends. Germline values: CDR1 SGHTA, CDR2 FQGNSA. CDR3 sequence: CASSQGLSGANVLTF. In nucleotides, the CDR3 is TGTGCCAGCAGCCAAGGACTTTCTGGGGCCAACGTCCTGACTTTC.